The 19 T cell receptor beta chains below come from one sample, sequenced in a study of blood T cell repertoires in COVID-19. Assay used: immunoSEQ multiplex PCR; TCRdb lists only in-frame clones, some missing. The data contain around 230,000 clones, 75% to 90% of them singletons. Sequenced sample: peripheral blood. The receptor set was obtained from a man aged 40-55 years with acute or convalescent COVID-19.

This CDR3 is CSIFSGRNQETQYF. The CDR3, as DNA: TGCAGTATCTTTAGCGGGAGAAACCAAGAGACCCAGTACTTC. The gene calls are TRBV29-1 and TRBJ2-5; 9 bases fit TRBD2. In germline, CDR1 is SQVTM, CDR2 ANQGSEA. CDR3 length: 14 amino acids.

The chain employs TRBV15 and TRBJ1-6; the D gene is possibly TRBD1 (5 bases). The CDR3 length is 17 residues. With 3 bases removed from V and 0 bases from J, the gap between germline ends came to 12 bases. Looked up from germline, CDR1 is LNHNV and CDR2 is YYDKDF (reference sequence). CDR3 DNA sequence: TGTGCCACCAGCAGTCCGGGGGGGAGCTCCTATAATTCACCCCTCCACTTT. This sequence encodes CATSSPGGSSYNSPLHF.

CDR3 residues: CASSERVGELFF. The CDR3 bases are TGTGCCAGCTCGGAGCGGGTCGGGGAGCTGTTTTTT. The chain has TRBV18 and TRBJ2-2; possibly TRBD2 for D (6 bases). Deletions cut 6 bases from V and 7 bases from J, with 9 bases between. The CDR3 extends over 12 amino acids. CDR1 and CDR2 (germline): KGHSH, LQKENI.

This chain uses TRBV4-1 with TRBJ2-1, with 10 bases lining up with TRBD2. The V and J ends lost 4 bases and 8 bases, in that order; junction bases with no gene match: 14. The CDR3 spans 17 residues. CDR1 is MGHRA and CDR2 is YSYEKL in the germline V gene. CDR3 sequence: CASSRGTSVIVGDEQFF. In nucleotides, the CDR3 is TGCGCCAGCAGCCGGGGGACTAGCGTTATCGTTGGGGATGAGCAGTTCTTC.

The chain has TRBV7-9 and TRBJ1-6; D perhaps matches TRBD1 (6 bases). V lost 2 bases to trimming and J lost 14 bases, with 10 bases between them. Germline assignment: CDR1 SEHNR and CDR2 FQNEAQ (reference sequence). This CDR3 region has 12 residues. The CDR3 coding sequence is TGTGCCAGCAGCTTAACTCGGGACACCCTCCACTTT. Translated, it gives CASSLTRDTLHF.

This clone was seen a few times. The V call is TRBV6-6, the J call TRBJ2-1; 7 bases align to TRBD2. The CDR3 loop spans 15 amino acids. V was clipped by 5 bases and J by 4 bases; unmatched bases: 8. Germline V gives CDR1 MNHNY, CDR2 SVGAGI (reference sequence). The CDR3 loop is CASSLLAGPYNEQFF. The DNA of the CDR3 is TGTGCCAGCAGTCTCTTAGCGGGTCCATACAATGAGCAGTTCTTC.

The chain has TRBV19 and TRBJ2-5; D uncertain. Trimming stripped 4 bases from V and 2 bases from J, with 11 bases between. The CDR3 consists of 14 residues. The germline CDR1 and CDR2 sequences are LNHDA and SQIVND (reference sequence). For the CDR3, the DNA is TGTGCCAGTAGTACCTATCTTGATCAAGAGACCCAGTACTTC. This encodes CASSTYLDQETQYF.

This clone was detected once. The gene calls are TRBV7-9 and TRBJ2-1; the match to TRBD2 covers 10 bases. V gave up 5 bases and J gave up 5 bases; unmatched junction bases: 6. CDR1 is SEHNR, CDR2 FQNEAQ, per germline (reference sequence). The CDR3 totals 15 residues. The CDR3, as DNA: TGTGCCAGCAGCCCGAGGACTAGCGGTGACAATGAGCAGTTCTTC. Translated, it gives CASSPRTSGDNEQFF.

The CDR3 nucleotides are TGTGCCAGCAGTTTATTGCACATTCCTCAATACATGAACACTGAAGCTTTCTTT. Translation gives CASSLLHIPQYMNTEAFF. The chain carries TRBV28 and TRBJ1-1; D gene ambiguous. The V end lost 1 base, the J end lost 0 bases, and 18 bases lay between the germline ends. The CDR3 contains 18 residues. Germline CDR1 MDHEN, CDR2 SYDVKM.

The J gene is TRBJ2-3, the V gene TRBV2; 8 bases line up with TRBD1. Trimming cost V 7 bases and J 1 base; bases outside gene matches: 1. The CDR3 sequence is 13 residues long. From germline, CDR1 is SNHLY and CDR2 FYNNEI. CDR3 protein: CASKGQGTDTQYF. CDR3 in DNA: TGTGCCAGCAAGGGACAGGGCACAGATACGCAGTATTTT.

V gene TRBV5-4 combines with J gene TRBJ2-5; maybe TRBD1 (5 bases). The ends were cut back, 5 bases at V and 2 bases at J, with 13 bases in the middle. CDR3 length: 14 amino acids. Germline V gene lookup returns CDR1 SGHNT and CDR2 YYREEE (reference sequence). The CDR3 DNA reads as TGTGCCAGCAGTCGGCCCGACAGACAAGAGACCCAGTACTTC. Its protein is CASSRPDRQETQYF.

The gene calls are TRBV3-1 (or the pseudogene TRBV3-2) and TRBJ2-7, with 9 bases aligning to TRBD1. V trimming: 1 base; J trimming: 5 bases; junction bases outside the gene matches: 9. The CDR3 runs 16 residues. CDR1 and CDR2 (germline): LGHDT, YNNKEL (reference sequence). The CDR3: CASSQALGTGYHEQYF. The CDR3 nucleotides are TGTGCCAGCAGCCAAGCATTGGGGACAGGGTACCACGAGCAGTACTTC.

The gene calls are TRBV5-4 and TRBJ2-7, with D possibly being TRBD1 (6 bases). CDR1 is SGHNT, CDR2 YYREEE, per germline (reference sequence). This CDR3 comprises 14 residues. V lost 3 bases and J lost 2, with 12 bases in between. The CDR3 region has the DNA TGTGCCAGCAGCTGGGACATGAGTGCCTACGAGCAGTACTTC. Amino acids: CASSWDMSAYEQYF.

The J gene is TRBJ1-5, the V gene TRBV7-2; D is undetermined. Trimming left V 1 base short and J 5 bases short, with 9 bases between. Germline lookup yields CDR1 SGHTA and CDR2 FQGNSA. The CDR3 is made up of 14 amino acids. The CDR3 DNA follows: TGTGCCAGCAGCTTAGGGCTGTACGATCAGCCCCAGCATTTT. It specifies CASSLGLYDQPQHF.

DNA for the CDR3: TGTGCCAGCAGCGCCGGGACAACTCAGGCCGGGGAGCTGTTTTTT. Protein product: CASSAGTTQAGELFF. The J gene is TRBJ2-2, the V gene TRBV7-9; a weak D match, TRBD1 (6 bases). CDR1 is SEHNR, CDR2 FQNEAQ, per germline (reference sequence). Deletions cut 5 bases from V and 6 bases from J, with 16 bases between. This CDR3 is built from 15 residues.

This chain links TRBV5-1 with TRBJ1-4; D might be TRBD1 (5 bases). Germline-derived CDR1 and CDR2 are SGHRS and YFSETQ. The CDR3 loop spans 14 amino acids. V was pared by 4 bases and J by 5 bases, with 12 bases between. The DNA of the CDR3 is TGCGCCAGCAGCCCCGGGGGAGGCAATGAAAAACTGTTTTTT. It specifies CASSPGGGNEKLFF.

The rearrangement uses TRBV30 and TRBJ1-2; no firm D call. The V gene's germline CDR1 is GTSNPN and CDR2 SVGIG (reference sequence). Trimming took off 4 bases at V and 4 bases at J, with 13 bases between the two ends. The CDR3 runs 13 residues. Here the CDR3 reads CAWNLLGGYGYTF. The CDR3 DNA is TGTGCCTGGAATCTACTGGGAGGCTATGGCTACACCTTC. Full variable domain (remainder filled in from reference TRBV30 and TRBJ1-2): SQTIHQWPATLVQPVGSPLSLECTVEGTSNPNLYWYRQAAGRGLQLLFYSVGIGQISSEVPQNLSASRPQDRQFILSSKKLLLSDSGFYLCAWNLLGGYGYTFGSGTRLTVV.

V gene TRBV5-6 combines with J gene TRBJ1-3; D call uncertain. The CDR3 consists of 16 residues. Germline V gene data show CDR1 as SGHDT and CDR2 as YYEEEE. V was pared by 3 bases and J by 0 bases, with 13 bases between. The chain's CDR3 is CASSSGQDISGNTIYF. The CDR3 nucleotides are TGTGCCAGCAGCTCTGGCCAGGATATCTCTGGAAACACCATATATTTT.

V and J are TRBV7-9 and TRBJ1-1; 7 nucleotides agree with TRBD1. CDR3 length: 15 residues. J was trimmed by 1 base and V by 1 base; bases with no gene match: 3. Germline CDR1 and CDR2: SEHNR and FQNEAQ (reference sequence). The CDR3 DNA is TGTGCCAGCAGCTTAGACCAGGGGGAGAACACTGAAGCTTTCTTT. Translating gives CASSLDQGENTEAFF.